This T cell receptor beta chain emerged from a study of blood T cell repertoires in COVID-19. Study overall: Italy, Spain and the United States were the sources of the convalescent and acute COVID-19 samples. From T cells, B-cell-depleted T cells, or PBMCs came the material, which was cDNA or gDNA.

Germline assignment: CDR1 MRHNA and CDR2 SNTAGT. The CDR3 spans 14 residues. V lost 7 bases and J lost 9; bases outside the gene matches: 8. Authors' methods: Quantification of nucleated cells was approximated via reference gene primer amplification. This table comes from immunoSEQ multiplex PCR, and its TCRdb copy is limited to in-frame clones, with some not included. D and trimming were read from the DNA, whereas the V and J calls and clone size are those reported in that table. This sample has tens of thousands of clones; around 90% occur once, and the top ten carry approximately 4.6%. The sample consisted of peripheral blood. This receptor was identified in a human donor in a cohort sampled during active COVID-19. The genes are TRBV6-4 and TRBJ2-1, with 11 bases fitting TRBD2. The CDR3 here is CASKLAGGSGEQFF. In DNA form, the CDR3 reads TGTGCCAGCAAGTTAGCGGGAGGGTCGGGTGAGCAGTTCTTC.